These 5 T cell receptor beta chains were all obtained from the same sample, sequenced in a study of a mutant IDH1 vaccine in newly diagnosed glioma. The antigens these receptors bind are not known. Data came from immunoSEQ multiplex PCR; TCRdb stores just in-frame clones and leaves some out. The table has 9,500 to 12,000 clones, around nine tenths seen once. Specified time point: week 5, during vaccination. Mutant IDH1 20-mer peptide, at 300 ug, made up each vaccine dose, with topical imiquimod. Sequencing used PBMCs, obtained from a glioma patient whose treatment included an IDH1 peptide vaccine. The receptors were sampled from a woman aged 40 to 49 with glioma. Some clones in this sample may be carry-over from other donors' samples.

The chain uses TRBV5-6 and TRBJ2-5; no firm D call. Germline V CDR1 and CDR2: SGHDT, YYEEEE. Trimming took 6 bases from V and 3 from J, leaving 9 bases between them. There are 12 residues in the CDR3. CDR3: CASNRREETQYF. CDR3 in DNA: TGTGCCAGCAACCGAAGGGAAGAGACCCAGTACTTC.

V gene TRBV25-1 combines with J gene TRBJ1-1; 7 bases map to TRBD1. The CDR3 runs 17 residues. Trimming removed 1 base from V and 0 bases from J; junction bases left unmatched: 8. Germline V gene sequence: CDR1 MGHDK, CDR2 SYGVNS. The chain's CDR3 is CASSEWGTASLNTEAFF. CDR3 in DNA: TGTGCCAGCAGTGAATGGGGGACAGCCAGCCTGAACACTGAAGCTTTCTTT.

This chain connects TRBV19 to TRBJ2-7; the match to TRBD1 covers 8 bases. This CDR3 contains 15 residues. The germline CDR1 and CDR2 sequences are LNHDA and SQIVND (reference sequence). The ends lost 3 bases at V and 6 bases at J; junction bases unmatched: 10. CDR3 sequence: CASSIQVRGRREQYF. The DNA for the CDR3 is TGTGCCAGTAGTATCCAGGTCAGGGGGCGACGCGAGCAGTACTTC.

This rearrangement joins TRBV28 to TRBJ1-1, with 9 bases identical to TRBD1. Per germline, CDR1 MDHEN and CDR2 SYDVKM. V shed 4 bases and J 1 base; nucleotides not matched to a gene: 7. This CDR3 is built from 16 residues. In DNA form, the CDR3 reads TGTGCCAGCAGTTCTTGGGACAGGGAGGGGAACACTGAAGCTTTCTTT. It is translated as CASSSWDREGNTEAFF. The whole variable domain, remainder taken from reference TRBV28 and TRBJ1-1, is DVKVTQSSRYLVKRTGEKVFLECVQDMDHENMFWYRQDPGLGLRLIYFSYDVKMKEKGDIPEGYSVSREKKERFSLILESASTNQTSMYLCASSSWDREGNTEAFFGQGTRLTVV.

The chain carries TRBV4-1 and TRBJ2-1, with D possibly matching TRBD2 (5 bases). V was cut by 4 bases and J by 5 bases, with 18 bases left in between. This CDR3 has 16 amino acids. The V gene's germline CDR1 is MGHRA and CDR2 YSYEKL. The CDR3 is CASSPSLAIINNEQFF. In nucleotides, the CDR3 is TGCGCCAGCAGCCCAAGCCTAGCCATTATAAACAATGAGCAGTTCTTC.